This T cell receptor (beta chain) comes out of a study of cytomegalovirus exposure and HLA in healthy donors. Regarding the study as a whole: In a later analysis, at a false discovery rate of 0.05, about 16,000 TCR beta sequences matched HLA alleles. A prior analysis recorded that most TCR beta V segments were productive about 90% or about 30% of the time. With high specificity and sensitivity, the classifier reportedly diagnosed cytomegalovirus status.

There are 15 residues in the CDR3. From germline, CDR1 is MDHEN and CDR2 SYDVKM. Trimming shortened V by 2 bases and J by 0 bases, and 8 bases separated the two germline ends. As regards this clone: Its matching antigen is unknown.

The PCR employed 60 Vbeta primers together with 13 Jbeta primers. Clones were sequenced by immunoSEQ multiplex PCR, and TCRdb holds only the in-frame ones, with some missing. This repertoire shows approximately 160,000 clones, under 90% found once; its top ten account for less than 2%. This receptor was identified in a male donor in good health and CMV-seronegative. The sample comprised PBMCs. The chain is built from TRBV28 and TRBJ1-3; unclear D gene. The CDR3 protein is CASSLGWSSGNTIYF. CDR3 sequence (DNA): TGTGCCAGCAGTTTAGGGTGGAGCTCTGGAAACACCATATATTTT.